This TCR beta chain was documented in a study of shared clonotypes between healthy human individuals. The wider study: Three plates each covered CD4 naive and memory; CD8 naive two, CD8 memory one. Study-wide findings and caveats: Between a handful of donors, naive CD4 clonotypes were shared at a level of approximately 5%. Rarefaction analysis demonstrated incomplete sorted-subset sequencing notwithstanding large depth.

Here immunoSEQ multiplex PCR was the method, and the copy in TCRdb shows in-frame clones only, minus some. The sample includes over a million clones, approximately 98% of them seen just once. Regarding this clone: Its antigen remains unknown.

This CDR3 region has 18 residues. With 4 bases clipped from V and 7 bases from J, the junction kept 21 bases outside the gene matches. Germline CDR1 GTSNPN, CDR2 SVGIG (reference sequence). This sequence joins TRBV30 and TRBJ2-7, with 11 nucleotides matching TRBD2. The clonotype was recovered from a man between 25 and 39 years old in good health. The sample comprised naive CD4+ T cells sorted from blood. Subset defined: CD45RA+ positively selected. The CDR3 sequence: CAWNRRGGLAAPRGEQYF. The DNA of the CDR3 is TGTGCCTGGAATCGAAGAGGGGGACTAGCGGCGCCTAGGGGAGAGCAGTACTTC.